What follows are 10 T cell receptor beta chains derived from one specimen sequenced in a study of blood T cells in healthy people across ages. A sample-barcoded 5' primer and a J-beta primer mix were used in a second PCR of roughly 7 to 12 cycles. TCRdb re-analysed the 5' RACE reads in MiXCR, keeping a single row per CDR3 protein. The data hold about 1.8 million distinct CDR3 sequences, with approximately 50% observed a single time. The sequenced material came from blood. The receptor source for this set is a woman in her forties in good health.

This chain joins TRBV28 and TRBJ2-7; TRBD2 aligns across 9 bases. The V segment lost 8 bases and the J segment 7 bases; nucleotides outside the gene matches: 6. The CDR3 loop spans 12 amino acids. The V gene's germline CDR1 is MDHEN and CDR2 SYDVKM. CDR3 sequence reads: CASGLATGEQYF. As DNA, the CDR3 is TGTGCCAGCGGACTAGCGACGGGGGAGCAGTACTTC. Drawing the rest from reference TRBV28 and TRBJ2-7, the complete variable domain is DVKVTQSSRYLVKRTGEKVFLECVQDMDHENMFWYRQDPGLGLRLIYFSYDVKMKEKGDIPEGYSVSREKKERFSLILESASTNQTSMYLCASGLATGEQYFGPGTRLTVT.

The V gene is TRBV20-1, the J gene TRBJ2-3; D remains ambiguous. Deletions cut 5 bases from V and 0 bases from J, with 15 bases between. The CDR3 consists of 15 residues. Germline CDR1 is DFQATT and CDR2 is SNEGSKA (reference sequence). The CDR3 spells CSASLTPTSTDTQYF. The DNA for the CDR3 is TGCAGTGCTTCACTCACGCCCACGAGCACAGATACGCAGTATTTT.

Regarding this clonotype: A read error may produce the germline difference seen at one junction end. J is TRBJ2-3 and V is TRBV7-7; the D gene could be TRBD1 or TRBD2 (6 bases each). The CDR3 is 15 residues long. CDR1 SSHAT and CDR2 FNYEAQ come from the germline V gene (reference sequence). The CDR3 protein is CASSLDGGPLDTQYF. CDR3 DNA: TGTGCTAGCAGCTTAGATGGGGGGCCCTTGGATACGCAGTATTTT.

The gene calls are TRBV25-1 and TRBJ1-6; TRBD1 matches 8 bases. This CDR3 comprises 14 residues. Germline CDR1 reads MGHDK; CDR2 reads SYGVNS. The V and J ends lost 7 bases and 6 bases, in that order; junction bases with no gene match: 5. CDR3 nucleotide sequence: TGTGCCAGCAACGGACAGGGACGTAATTCACCCCTCCACTTT. This codes for CASNGQGRNSPLHF.

This clonotype was observed a few times. This chain uses TRBV5-5 with TRBJ2-7; 7 positions agree with TRBD1. The CDR3 consists of 16 residues. Germline V gives CDR1 SGHKS, CDR2 YYEKEE (reference sequence). J was trimmed by 0 bases and V by 0 bases; bases with no gene match: 6. DNA of the CDR3: TGTGCCAGCAGCTTGGTATCCGGGGACAGCTCCTACGAGCAGTACTTC. Translating it yields CASSLVSGDSSYEQYF.

The chain has TRBV15 and TRBJ2-5, with 9 bases matching TRBD1. Germline V CDR1 and CDR2: LNHNV, YYDKDF (reference sequence). J was trimmed by 4 bases and V by 2 bases; bases with no gene match: 17. The CDR3 spans 19 residues. DNA for the CDR3: TGTGCCACCAGCAGACTAGGACAGGGGTCCCTCTTGGTAGGAGAGACCCAGTACTTC. Translation: CATSRLGQGSLLVGETQYF.

This chain links TRBV12-3 or TRBV12-4 with TRBJ1-1; TRBD1 might be the D (6 bases). Deletions cut 10 bases from V and 1 base from J, with 13 bases between. The CDR3 has 13 amino acids. For the CDR3, the DNA is TGTGCCACCAGGGGACTGCCGAACACTGAAGCTTTCTTT. This sequence encodes CATRGLPNTEAFF.

The chain links TRBV5-1 to TRBJ2-2; 10 bases match TRBD1. This CDR3 is 14 amino acids long. CDR1 and CDR2 from the germline V gene are SGHRS and YFSETQ. Unmatched junction bases numbered 5, after V lost 5 bases and J lost 7 bases. Written as DNA, the CDR3 is TGCGCCAGCAGGACAGGGGGCCTTGACGGGGAGCTGTTTTTT. Translation: CASRTGGLDGELFF.

V gene TRBV7-2 combines with J gene TRBJ2-1; 9 bases are a match to TRBD1. The CDR3 has 15 residues. In germline, CDR1 is SGHTA, CDR2 FQGNSA. V lost 5 bases, J lost 6 bases, and 8 bases stayed unmatched. The CDR3 spells CASSTGTGIVNEQFF. In DNA, the CDR3 is TGTGCCAGCAGCACCGGGACAGGGATAGTCAATGAGCAGTTCTTC. The full variable domain, completed using reference TRBV7-2 and TRBJ2-1, is GAGVSQSPSNKVTEKGKDVELRCDPISGHTALYWYRQSLGQGLEFLIYFQGNSAPDKSGLPSDRFSAERTGGSVSTLTIQRTQQEDSAVYLCASSTGTGIVNEQFFGPGTRLTVL.

The chain joins TRBV20-1 to TRBJ2-1, with D maybe TRBD2 (6 bases). Germline CDR1 is DFQATT and CDR2 is SNEGSKA (reference sequence). This CDR3 is built from 14 residues. V lost 6 bases, J lost 6 bases, and 18 bases lay in between. In DNA form, the CDR3 reads TGCAGTGCCATAGGGCTCGGAGGGGTCAATGAGCAGTTCTTC. Protein product: CSAIGLGGVNEQFF.